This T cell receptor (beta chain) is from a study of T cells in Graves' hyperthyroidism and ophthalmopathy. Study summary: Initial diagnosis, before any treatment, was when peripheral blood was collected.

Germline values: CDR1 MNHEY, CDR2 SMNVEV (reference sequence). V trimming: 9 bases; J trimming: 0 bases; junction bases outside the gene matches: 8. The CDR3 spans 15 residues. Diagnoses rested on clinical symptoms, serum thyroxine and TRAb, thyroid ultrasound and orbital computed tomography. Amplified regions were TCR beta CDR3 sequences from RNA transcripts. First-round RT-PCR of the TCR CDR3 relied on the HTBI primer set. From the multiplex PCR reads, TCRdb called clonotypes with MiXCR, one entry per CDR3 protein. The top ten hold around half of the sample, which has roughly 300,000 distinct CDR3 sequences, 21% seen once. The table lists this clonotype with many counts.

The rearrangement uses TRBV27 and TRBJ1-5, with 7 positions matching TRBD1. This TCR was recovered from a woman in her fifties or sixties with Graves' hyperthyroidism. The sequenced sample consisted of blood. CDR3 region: CASSRGQNSNQPQHF. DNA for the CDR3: TGTGCCAGTTCCCGGGGACAGAATAGCAATCAGCCCCAGCATTTT.